The rows below give T cell receptor beta chains drawn from one sample of a study of cytomegalovirus exposure and HLA in healthy donors. Produced via immunoSEQ multiplex PCR; TCRdb's table is partial and in-frame only. The repertoire holds about 150,000 clones, with around three fifths as singletons. Material: PBMCs. These receptors were obtained from a woman aged 25 to 45 in good health and CMV-seropositive. CDR3s include the opening cysteine and the closing phenylalanine or tryptophan. D genes are given only for firm matches. Rows give clone size only sometimes, using once, few, many, or a class for an expanded clone.

V,size,J,D,DNA,CDR3
TRBV6-5,-,TRBJ1-6,TRBD1,TGTGCCAGCACCAACGGACAGGCGAATTCACCCCTCCACTTT,CASTNGQANSPLHF
TRBV19,-,TRBJ2-5,-,TGTGCCACCGGACTGAGGCAAGAGACCCAGTACTTC,CATGLRQETQYF
TRBV18,few,TRBJ2-3,-,TGTGCCAGCTCACTTAAACCGACTAGCACAGATACGCAGTATTTT,CASSLKPTSTDTQYF
TRBV10-3,-,TRBJ1-1,TRBD1,TGTGCCATCAGGTCACAGGGGTCCGAAGCTTTCTTT,CAIRSQGSEAFF
TRBV10-3,-,TRBJ2-7,-,TGTGCCAGCAGCCCGCCCGCAGGCTCCTACGAGCAGTACTTC,CASSPPAGSYEQYF
TRBV11-1,-,TRBJ2-7,TRBD1,TGTGCCAGCAGCTTAGGCCCTGGACAGGGGGCCGGCGAGCAGTACTTC,CASSLGPGQGAGEQYF
TRBV28,-,TRBJ2-7,TRBD2,TGTGCCAGCTGGGGGACTAGCGGTCAAAAATCCTACGAGCAGTACTTC,CASWGTSGQKSYEQYF
TRBV11-2,-,TRBJ1-2,TRBD1,TGTGCCAGCAGCTCCCCGGGACAGGGCTCCTATGGCTACACCTTC,CASSSPGQGSYGYTF
TRBV29-1,once,TRBJ2-7,TRBD1,TGCAGCGTTGACCCCGGGACAGGCTACGAGCAGTACTTC,CSVDPGTGYEQYF
TRBV6-1,-,TRBJ2-7,TRBD1,TGTGCCAGCAGTGATGAGACAGGGGGCTCCTACGAGCAGTACTTC,CASSDETGGSYEQYF
TRBV7-3,-,TRBJ2-3,-,TGTGCCAGCAGCTTATATGGGGCGGGGTGGGATACGCAGTATTTT,CASSLYGAGWDTQYF
TRBV10-3,few,TRBJ1-1,-,TGTGCCATCAGGGGAGGGAACACTGAAGCTTTCTTT,CAIRGGNTEAFF
TRBV21-1,-,TRBJ1-6,-,TGTGCCAGCAGCAAAGAGGGGGACCCCCAGGGGTCACCCCTCCACTTT,CASSKEGDPQGSPLHF
TRBV7-9,-,TRBJ2-7,-,TGTGCCAGCAGCCCCCGGTCGACCTACGAGCAGTACTTC,CASSPRSTYEQYF
TRBV7-9,few,TRBJ2-1,TRBD2,TGTGCCAGCAGCTTAGGGTTGGCTAGCGGGAGTGCAGAGCAGTTCTTC,CASSLGLASGSAEQFF
TRBV7-9,-,TRBJ2-7,-,TGTGCCAGCAGCTTTTTAGCGGAGAGCTACGAGCAGTACTTC,CASSFLAESYEQYF
TRBV7-9,-,TRBJ2-3,-,TGTGCCAGCAGCCCCCGGGACTCGGACGCAGATACGCAGTATTTT,CASSPRDSDADTQYF
TRBV19,-,TRBJ1-2,-,TGTGCCAGTAGTGTCCTTTGGGCCGGCTATGGCTACACCTTC,CASSVLWAGYGYTF
TRBV2,few,TRBJ1-5,-,TGTGCCAGCAGTGTCGGAGGTATTTTGAGCAATCAGCCCCAGCATTTT,CASSVGGILSNQPQHF
TRBV5-1,-,TRBJ1-1,-,TGCGCCAGCAGCTCCTCGGGACTCATGCCTGAAGCTTTCTTT,CASSSSGLMPEAFF
TRBV9,-,TRBJ2-3,TRBD2,TGTGCCAGCAGCGGCGGGGGGCAAACAGATACGCAGTATTTT,CASSGGGQTDTQYF
TRBV29-1,-,TRBJ2-7,-,TGCAGCGTACCCGGGGTCTCCTACGAGCAGTACTTC,CSVPGVSYEQYF
TRBV18,-,TRBJ1-1,-,TGTGCCAGCTCACCGCTCTCAGATCCGAACACTGAAGCTTTCTTT,CASSPLSDPNTEAFF
TRBV6-5,few,TRBJ1-3,-,TGTGCCAGCACCGATCTAGGTGGAAACACCATATATTTT,CASTDLGGNTIYF
TRBV15,-,TRBJ1-1,-,TGTGCCACCAGAGAAGCTCAGGTCCGCACTGAAGCTTTCTTT,CATREAQVRTEAFF
TRBV5-6,-,TRBJ1-1,TRBD1,TGTGCCAGCAGCTTGGGACAGGGTTATACTGAAGCTTTCTTT,CASSLGQGYTEAFF
TRBV27,few,TRBJ2-1,-,TGTGCCAGCAGTTCGAGGGGGACCCAACATGAGCAGTTCTTC,CASSSRGTQHEQFF
TRBV10-2,-,TRBJ1-2,-,TGCGCCAGCAGGACACAGGGTAGGGGCTACACCTTC,CASRTQGRGYTF
TRBV11-2,once,TRBJ2-1,-,TGTGCCAGCAGCACTGGGGGACAAGGAGATGAGCAGTTCTTC,CASSTGGQGDEQFF
TRBV11-2,-,TRBJ2-7,-,TGTGCCAGCAGCTTAGACTTCGGCTCCTACGAGCAGTACTTC,CASSLDFGSYEQYF
TRBV7-3,-,TRBJ1-1,-,TGTGCCAGCAGCAACGGGGGACTGAACACTGAAGCTTTCTTT,CASSNGGLNTEAFF
TRBV4-2,-,TRBJ2-3,-,TGTGCCAGCAGCCAAGAGACCAAAAGAGGTACGCAGTATTTT,CASSQETKRGTQYF
TRBV6-5,few,TRBJ2-4,-,TGTGCCAGCAGCCCGCGTCTGGCCAAAAACATTCAGTACTTC,CASSPRLAKNIQYF
TRBV6-5,once,TRBJ1-5,-,TGTGCCAGCAGTGAGAGGGAAAGCCAGCCCCAGCATTTT,CASSERESQPQHF
TRBV30,few,TRBJ1-5,-,TGTGCAATTTCACCTAGGGGCAGGGCCCAGCCCCAGCATTTT,CAISPRGRAQPQHF
TRBV2,-,TRBJ1-2,-,TGTGCCAGCAGTGAGGAGGGTCTCGATGGCTACACCTTC,CASSEEGLDGYTF
TRBV2,-,TRBJ2-2,-,TGTGCCAGCAGTGAGCACTTCGGGGAGCTGTTTTTT,CASSEHFGELFF
TRBV28,-,TRBJ2-7,-,TGTGCCAGCACGGGCGGCAGGGGACCCTACGAGCAGTACTTC,CASTGGRGPYEQYF
TRBV6-8,-,TRBJ2-7,TRBD2,TGTGCCAGCAGTTACTCGATAGGCGGACCTCACCTAGCGGGGGATTCCTACGAGCAGTACTTC,CASSYSIGGPHLAGDSYEQYF
TRBV6-1,-,TRBJ2-4,-,TGTGCCAGCAAAATGGGGGGAAAAAACATTCAGTACTTC,CASKMGGKNIQYF
TRBV6-5,-,TRBJ2-5,TRBD2,TGTGCCAGCAGCCGACTAGCGGGGGCCCTGGACTTC,CASSRLAGALDF
TRBV5-1,few,TRBJ1-1,-,TGCGCCAGCAGCGTGCAGGGTAACACTGAAGCTTTCTTT,CASSVQGNTEAFF
TRBV15,-,TRBJ1-4,-,TGTGCCACCAGCAGCTTTGCAACTAATGAAAAACTGTTTTTT,CATSSFATNEKLFF
TRBV7-9,-,TRBJ1-2,-,TGTGCCAGCAGCTTAACAGGGCCGAACTATGGCTACACCTTC,CASSLTGPNYGYTF
TRBV7-7,-,TRBJ2-3,TRBD1,TGTGCTAGCAGCTCCGGACAGGGCTATACGCAGTATTTT,CASSSGQGYTQYF
TRBV23-1,-,TRBJ1-5,-,TGCGCCAGCGGACGGGTGGGGGGGGACAATCAGCCCCAGCATTTT,CASGRVGGDNQPQHF
TRBV13,-,TRBJ2-1,TRBD2,TGTGCCAGCAGCTTAGGCACGGGGGGTGAGCAGTTCTTC,CASSLGTGGEQFF
TRBV4-2,-,TRBJ2-1,TRBD2,TGTGCCAGCAGCCAGGGAGGTAGCGGGGGAAATCACAATGAGCAGTTCTTC,CASSQGGSGGNHNEQFF
TRBV6-5,-,TRBJ2-7,TRBD1,TGTGCCAGCAGTTACTCACGACAGGGTCCCTACGAGCAGTACTTC,CASSYSRQGPYEQYF
TRBV27,-,TRBJ1-1,TRBD1,TGTGCCAGCAGTCGCTTTAGGGGGCCGAGGACTGAAGCTTTCTTT,CASSRFRGPRTEAFF
TRBV7-2,-,TRBJ2-1,-,TGTGCCAGCAGCTTATGGGGGGGGGCGACTGGCTACAATGAGCAGTTCTTC,CASSLWGGATGYNEQFF
TRBV13,-,TRBJ2-5,TRBD2,TGTGCCAGCAGCTTTAGCGGGAGCCCTACAGAGACCCAGTACTTC,CASSFSGSPTETQYF
TRBV6-6,-,TRBJ2-7,TRBD2,TGTGCCAGCAGTTTCTTGCGTCGACTAGCGGGGGGCGAGCAGTACTTC,CASSFLRRLAGGEQYF